This T cell receptor beta chain was recovered during a study of breast tumors, draining lymph nodes, adjacent tissues. V was pared by 0 bases and J by 6 bases, with 13 bases between. This CDR3 is built from 15 residues. Germline CDR1 and CDR2: SGDLS and YYNGEE. MiXCR was run by TCRdb on the multiplex PCR reads, yielding one entry per CDR3 protein. Altogether about 150,000 distinct CDR3 sequences are present, 30% to 35% being singletons, with the ten largest covering around 2.3%. Comment on this clonotype: Its antigen is not known.

Findings and caveats of the study: Data only fit, rather than demonstrated, lymph node origin of most tumor T cells. Findings are consistent with lymph node origin and intratumoral expansion of most tumor T cells. Compared with basal-like, luminal-like tumors shared significantly more repertoire with nontumor tissue.

Breast cancer patients provided tissue from their axillary draining lymph nodes. This chain joins TRBV9 and TRBJ2-1, with D possibly TRBD2 on 6 matching bases. This clonotype was obtained from a female donor with breast cancer. Some clones in this sample may be carry-over from other donors' samples. The source material was axillary lymph node tissue. For the CDR3, the DNA is TGTGCCAGCAGCGTAGGGGCGGGAACGGGCAATGAGCAGTTCTTC. Protein product: CASSVGAGTGNEQFF.